Shown below are 18 T cell receptor beta chains from a single sample sequenced in a study of cytomegalovirus exposure and HLA in healthy donors. The PCR had 60 Vbeta and 13 Jbeta primers. The method was immunoSEQ multiplex PCR; TCRdb's version includes in-frame clones alone and lacks a portion of them. The sample contains around 100,000 clones, around 73% of which appear only once. Sequencing used PBMCs. Receptors were obtained from a middle-aged woman in good health and CMV-seronegative.

In this sample, this clone turned up once. The rearrangement links TRBV28 to TRBJ2-1; D is possibly TRBD2 (6 bases). In germline, CDR1 is MDHEN, CDR2 SYDVKM. CDR3 length equals 13 residues. Trimming shortened V by 8 bases and J by 5 bases, and 13 bases separated the two germline ends. In nucleotides, the CDR3 is TGTGCCAGCTTGTCGCGGGGAAACAATGAGCAGTTCTTC. This translates into CASLSRGNNEQFF.

CDR3 sequence: CASGGTSGRGEQYF. CDR3 DNA sequence: TGCGCCAGTGGGGGGACTAGCGGGAGGGGCGAGCAGTACTTC. The rearrangement links TRBV5-1 to TRBJ2-7, with 16 bases lining up with TRBD2. Per germline, CDR1 SGHRS and CDR2 YFSETQ. Trimming cost V 8 bases and J 6 bases; bases outside gene matches: 5. This CDR3 has 14 amino acids.

The genes are TRBV28 and TRBJ2-7; D not resolved. This CDR3 has 12 amino acids. V gave up 2 bases and J gave up 6 bases, with 8 bases separating them. Germline loops: CDR1 MDHEN, CDR2 SYDVKM. CDR3 region: CASSLRGLEQYF. The CDR3 DNA reads TGTGCCAGCAGTTTAAGAGGCCTCGAGCAGTACTTC.

The V call is TRBV29-1, the J call TRBJ1-1; TRBD1 aligns across 7 bases. CDR3 length: 13 residues. Germline assignment: CDR1 SQVTM and CDR2 ANQGSEA. The junction had 11 bases not matched to a gene; V was cut back by 5 bases and J by 8 bases. The CDR3 reads CSVSWTGRGEAFF. As DNA, the CDR3 is TGCAGCGTTTCGTGGACAGGCCGTGGGGAAGCTTTCTTT.

The V call is TRBV6-5, the J call TRBJ1-5, with a tentative D call TRBD1 (6 bases). This CDR3 spans 15 amino acids. Germline V lookup: CDR1 MNHEY, CDR2 SVGAGI. V was pared by 6 bases and J by 2 bases, with 14 bases between. CDR3 sequence: CASRSGAWGNQPQHF. CDR3 coding DNA: TGTGCCAGCAGATCAGGGGCCTGGGGCAATCAGCCCCAGCATTTT.

The chain links TRBV28 to TRBJ2-5; a weak D match, TRBD2 (5 bases). V was shortened by 3 bases and J by 0 bases, with 8 bases between the two germline ends. The CDR3 consists of 14 residues. Germline CDR1 and CDR2: MDHEN and SYDVKM. The CDR3 DNA reads TGTGCCAGCAGTTTGCCGGGGTACCAAGAGACCCAGTACTTC. Its translation is CASSLPGYQETQYF.

V gene TRBV18 combines with J gene TRBJ1-1, with unresolved D. The CDR3 runs 13 residues. Trimming pared 6 bases from V and 1 base from J, leaving 9 bases between. Per the germline V gene, CDR1 is KGHSH and CDR2 is LQKENI. CDR3 protein: CASSQWANTEAFF. CDR3 bases: TGTGCCAGCTCCCAGTGGGCGAACACTGAAGCTTTCTTT.

This chain connects TRBV19 to TRBJ2-2; TRBD1 agrees at 11 bases. The CDR3 length is 15 residues. CDR1 LNHDA and CDR2 SQIVND come from the germline V gene (reference sequence). V was clipped by 3 bases and J by 5 bases; unmatched bases: 2. CDR3 DNA: TGTGCCAGTAGTATGGGGACAGGGGGAACCGGGGAGCTGTTTTTT. Encoded protein: CASSMGTGGTGELFF.

The V gene is TRBV2, the J gene TRBJ1-1; TRBD1 matches at 7 bases. V dropped 9 bases and J dropped 5; count of bases not matched to a gene: 12. The CDR3 has 14 amino acids. Germline values: CDR1 SNHLY, CDR2 FYNNEI. In DNA form, the CDR3 reads TGTGCCAGAGACAGGGAAGAACAAATAACTGAAGCTTTCTTT. This sequence encodes CARDREEQITEAFF.

This rearrangement joins TRBV13 to TRBJ2-5, with TRBD2 as a possible D gene (5 bases). Germline lookup yields CDR1 PRHDT and CDR2 FYEKMQ (reference sequence). The CDR3 is made up of 13 amino acids. Trimming stripped 2 bases from V and 5 bases from J, with 9 bases between. The CDR3 nucleotides read TGTGCCAGCAGCTTAATACAGCGGGAGACCCAGTACTTC. It codes for CASSLIQRETQYF. Full variable domain (rest looked up from reference TRBV13 and TRBJ2-5): AAGVIQSPRHLIKEKRETATLKCYPIPRHDTVYWYQQGPGQDPQFLISFYEKMQSDKGSIPDRFSAQQFSDYHSELNMSSLELGDSALYFCASSLIQRETQYFGPGTRLLVL.

This clone was detected only once. This chain links TRBV5-6 with TRBJ2-2; 9 nucleotides match TRBD1. V was pared by 0 bases and J by 5 bases, with 5 bases of the junction left unmatched. Germline V gives CDR1 SGHDT, CDR2 YYEEEE. The CDR3 runs to 16 residues. CDR3 in amino acids: CASSLVGTGTTGELFF. CDR3 DNA sequence: TGTGCCAGCAGCTTGGTAGGGACAGGGACGACCGGGGAGCTGTTTTTT.

J is TRBJ2-7 and V is TRBV28, with 9 bases lining up with TRBD1. The junction had 5 bases not matched to a gene; V was cut back by 6 bases and J by 2 bases. This CDR3 has 14 residues. In germline, CDR1 is MDHEN, CDR2 SYDVKM. The CDR3 region has the DNA TGTGCCAGCAGCTACAGGGGGCTTCCCTACGAGCAGTACTTC. It specifies CASSYRGLPYEQYF.

V is TRBV28 and J is TRBJ1-2; D possibly corresponds to TRBD1 (6 bases). This CDR3 is built from 14 residues. V was cut by 8 bases and J by 7 bases, with 20 bases left in between. Germline values: CDR1 MDHEN, CDR2 SYDVKM. CDR3 coding DNA: TGTGCCAGCGGCATGACCACGGTCAGGGGTGGCTACACCTTC. Translating gives CASGMTTVRGGYTF.

The V call is TRBV4-1, the J call TRBJ2-1; 12 nucleotides match TRBD2. Germline V gene lookup returns CDR1 MGHRA and CDR2 YSYEKL. V was clipped by 2 bases and J by 1 base; unmatched bases: 0. This CDR3 comprises 16 residues. The CDR3: CASSQTSGRSYNEQFF. The CDR3, as DNA: TGCGCCAGCAGCCAAACTAGCGGGAGGTCCTACAATGAGCAGTTCTTC.

This clone was picked up a small number of times. This sequence joins TRBV18 and TRBJ2-1, with a possible D match to TRBD2 (6 bases). CDR1 is KGHSH, CDR2 LQKENI, per germline. Trimming pared 4 bases from V and 7 bases from J, leaving 11 bases between. The CDR3 has 13 residues. CDR3 protein: CASSLGGGNEQFF. For the CDR3, the DNA is TGTGCCAGCTCACTGGGAGGTGGTAATGAGCAGTTCTTC. The variable domain in full, with the rest retrieved from reference TRBV18 and TRBJ2-1, is NAGVMQNPRHLVRRRGQEARLRCSPMKGHSHVYWYRQLPEEGLKFMVYLQKENIIDESGMPKERFSAEFPKEGPSILRIQQVVRGDSAAYFCASSLGGGNEQFFGPGTRLTVL.

V usage is TRBV6-4 and J usage is TRBJ2-1; 12 bases line up with TRBD2. The CDR3 length is 17 residues. Germline assignment: CDR1 MRHNA and CDR2 SNTAGT. V lost 5 bases, J lost 4 bases, and 9 bases stayed unmatched. The CDR3 region is CASSPDSGTSGYNEQFF. The CDR3 bases are TGTGCCAGCAGTCCTGACTCCGGGACTAGCGGGTACAATGAGCAGTTCTTC.

This sequence joins TRBV27 and TRBJ2-1, with 8 bases matching TRBD1. V was pared by 4 bases and J by 5 bases, with 10 bases of the junction left unmatched. Germline lookup yields CDR1 MNHEY and CDR2 SMNVEV (reference sequence). This CDR3 region has 16 residues. The CDR3 coding sequence is TGTGCCAGCAGTTGGTCTCAGGGGGCTAAGGACAATGAGCAGTTCTTC. As protein: CASSWSQGAKDNEQFF.

This chain uses TRBV6-5 with TRBJ1-2, with D tentatively TRBD1 (5 bases). Looked up from germline, CDR1 is MNHEY and CDR2 is SVGAGI. This CDR3 contains 12 residues. V was shortened by 2 bases and J by 8 bases, with 9 bases between the two germline ends. The CDR3 here is CASSYGAEGYTF. CDR3 in DNA: TGTGCCAGCAGTTACGGGGCGGAGGGCTACACCTTC.